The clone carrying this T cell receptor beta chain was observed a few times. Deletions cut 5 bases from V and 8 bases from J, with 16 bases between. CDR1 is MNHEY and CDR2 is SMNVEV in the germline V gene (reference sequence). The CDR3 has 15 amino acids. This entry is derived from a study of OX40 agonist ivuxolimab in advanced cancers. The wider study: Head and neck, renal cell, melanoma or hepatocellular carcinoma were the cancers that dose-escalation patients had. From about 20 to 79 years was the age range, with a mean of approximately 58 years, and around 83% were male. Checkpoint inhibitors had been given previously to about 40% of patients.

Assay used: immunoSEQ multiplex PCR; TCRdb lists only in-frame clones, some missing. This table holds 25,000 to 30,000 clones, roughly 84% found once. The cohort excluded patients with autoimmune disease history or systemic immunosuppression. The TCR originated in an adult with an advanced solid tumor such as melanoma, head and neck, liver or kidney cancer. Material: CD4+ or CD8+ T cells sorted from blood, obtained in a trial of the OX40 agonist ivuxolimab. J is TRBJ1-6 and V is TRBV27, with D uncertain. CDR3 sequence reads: CASSPSKGQYSPLHF. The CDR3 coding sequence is TGTGCCAGCAGTCCGAGTAAGGGCCAATATTCACCCCTCCACTTT.